Below are 10 T cell receptor beta chains sequenced from a single sample in a study of blood T cell repertoires in COVID-19. Measured with immunoSEQ multiplex PCR; TCRdb has only the in-frame clones, and not every one. Here the sample spans about 41,000 clones, about 85% being singletons. The sample comprised peripheral blood. These receptors all stem from a man aged 55 to 70 with acute or convalescent COVID-19.

V and J are TRBV6-5 and TRBJ1-4; tentatively, D is TRBD1 (5 bases). V was trimmed by 0 bases and J by 4 bases, leaving 9 bases between them. From germline, CDR1 is MNHEY and CDR2 SVGAGI. This CDR3 has 15 residues. The CDR3 nucleotides read TGTGCCAGCAGTTACTCGGGGCGGCTTAATGAAAAACTGTTTTTT. This sequence encodes CASSYSGRLNEKLFF.

The chain links TRBV11-3 to TRBJ2-1; TRBD2 might be the D (5 bases). Between the trimmed V and J ends, which lost 5 bases and 5 bases, there was a span of 13 bases. The germline V gene encodes CDR1 SGHNT and CDR2 YENEEA. There are 14 residues in the CDR3. The CDR3 DNA follows: TGTGCCAGCAGCCCCGGGGAACAGAACAATGAGCAGTTCTTC. Translation gives CASSPGEQNNEQFF.

The chain is built from TRBV30 and TRBJ1-5; 9 bases line up with TRBD1. Germline V gene sequence: CDR1 GTSNPN, CDR2 SVGIG (reference sequence). CDR3 length: 14 residues. The V and J ends lost 1 base and 6 bases, in that order; junction bases with no gene match: 4. CDR3 region: CAWSDRGPTQPQHF. The CDR3 DNA reads as TGTGCCTGGAGTGACAGGGGGCCTACTCAGCCCCAGCATTTT. Drawing the rest from reference TRBV30 and TRBJ1-5, the complete variable domain is SQTIHQWPATLVQPVGSPLSLECTVEGTSNPNLYWYRQAAGRGLQLLFYSVGIGQISSEVPQNLSASRPQDRQFILSSKKLLLSDSGFYLCAWSDRGPTQPQHFGDGTRLSIL.

The chain recombines TRBV5-1 with TRBJ2-1; 8 positions agree with TRBD1. Germline CDR1 SGHRS, CDR2 YFSETQ. This CDR3 is built from 15 residues. J gave up 3 bases and V 4 bases, and 6 bases lay outside the gene matches. CDR3 sequence (DNA): TGCGCCAGCAGCCTGACAGGGGACCACTACAATGAGCAGTTCTTC. It is translated as CASSLTGDHYNEQFF.

This clone was picked up one time. This chain connects TRBV5-1 to TRBJ1-3; D is undetermined. The V end lost 2 bases, the J end lost 3 bases, and 3 bases lay between the germline ends. The CDR3 loop spans 12 amino acids. Germline assignment: CDR1 SGHRS and CDR2 YFSETQ. The CDR3 loop reads CASSFNGNTIYF. For the CDR3, the DNA is TGCGCCAGCAGCTTCAATGGAAACACCATATATTTT.

The chain carries TRBV5-4 and TRBJ1-2, with 9 nucleotides matching TRBD1. The germline V gene encodes CDR1 SGHNT and CDR2 YYREEE (reference sequence). The CDR3 has 15 residues. The V segment lost 2 bases and the J segment 7 bases; nucleotides outside the gene matches: 9. The CDR3 is CASSLNRGLGGGYTF. The CDR3 nucleotides are TGTGCCAGCAGCTTAAACAGGGGGCTCGGGGGTGGCTACACCTTC.

J is TRBJ2-1 and V is TRBV5-1, with D perhaps TRBD1 (6 bases). CDR1 SGHRS and CDR2 YFSETQ come from the germline V gene. V gave up 0 bases and J gave up 14 bases, with 9 bases separating them. This CDR3 region has 11 residues. The CDR3 loop is CASSLDRDKFF. Here the CDR3 DNA reads TGCGCCAGCAGCTTGGACAGGGACAAGTTCTTC.

This chain links TRBV19 with TRBJ2-2, with 11 bases identical to TRBD1. Unmatched junction bases numbered 4, after V lost 4 bases and J lost 6 bases. The germline CDR1 and CDR2 sequences are LNHDA and SQIVND (reference sequence). This CDR3 comprises 15 residues. The CDR3 DNA is TGTGCCAGTAGTACCCTGGGACAGGGGGCCGGGGAGCTGTTTTTT. It encodes CASSTLGQGAGELFF. Based on the CDR3 plus reference TRBV19 and TRBJ2-2, the full variable domain is DGGITQSPKYLFRKEGQNVTLSCEQNLNHDAMYWYRQDPGQGLRLIYYSQIVNDFQKGDIAEGYSVSREKKESFPLTVTSAQKNPTAFYLCASSTLGQGAGELFFGEGSRLTVL.

The chain uses TRBV9 and TRBJ1-2; 7 bases are shared with TRBD1. This CDR3 region has 18 residues. Looked up from germline, CDR1 is SGDLS and CDR2 is YYNGEE. After removal of 0 bases from V and 1 base from J, the junction contained 12 bases not matched to a gene. This CDR3 is CASSVGLGRGRVNYGYTF. For the CDR3, the DNA is TGTGCCAGCAGCGTAGGGTTGGGTAGGGGGCGTGTTAACTATGGCTACACCTTC.

This clone was detected a few times. The chain uses TRBV6-2 or TRBV6-3 and TRBJ1-1, with 8 positions matching TRBD1. The CDR3 spans 12 residues. After removal of 5 bases from V and 11 bases from J, the junction contained 7 bases not matched to a gene. CDR1 is MNHEY and CDR2 is SVGEGT in the germline V gene. CDR3 residues: CASSHRGTRAFF. CDR3 nucleotide sequence: TGTGCCAGCAGTCACAGGGGGACGAGGGCTTTCTTT.